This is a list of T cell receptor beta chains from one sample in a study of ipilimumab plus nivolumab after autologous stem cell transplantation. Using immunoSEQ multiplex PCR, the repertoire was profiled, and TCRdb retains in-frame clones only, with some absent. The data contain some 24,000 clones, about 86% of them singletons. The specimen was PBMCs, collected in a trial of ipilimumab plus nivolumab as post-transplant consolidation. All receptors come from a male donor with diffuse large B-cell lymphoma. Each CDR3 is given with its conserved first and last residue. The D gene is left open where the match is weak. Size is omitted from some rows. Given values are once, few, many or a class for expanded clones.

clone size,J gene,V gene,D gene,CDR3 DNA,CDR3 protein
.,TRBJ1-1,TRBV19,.,TGTGCCAGTAGCGAACCCGGGACGGTAAACACTGAAGCTTTCTTT,CASSEPGTVNTEAFF
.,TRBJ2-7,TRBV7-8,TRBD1,TGTGCCAGCAGCAGATTTCTGGGACAGGGCAGCTACGAGCAGTACTTC,CASSRFLGQGSYEQYF
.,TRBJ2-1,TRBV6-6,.,TGTGCCAGCCTCCCCTACGGAACTAGCTCCTACAATGAGCAGTTCTTC,CASLPYGTSSYNEQFF
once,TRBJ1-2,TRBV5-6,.,TGTGCCAGCAGCTTGACCGGGGGGGCTAACTATGGCTACACCTTC,CASSLTGGANYGYTF
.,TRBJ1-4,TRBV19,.,TGTGCCGCCCAAAGAGGGGCTAATGAAAAACTGTTTTTT,CAAQRGANEKLFF
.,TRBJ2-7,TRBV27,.,TGTGCCAGCAGCCGAGTCCAGACAGCGTCCTACGAGCAGTACTTC,CASSRVQTASYEQYF
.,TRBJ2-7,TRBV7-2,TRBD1,TGTGCCAGCAGCCCCACAGGGGCGGGCGAGCAGTACTTC,CASSPTGAGEQYF
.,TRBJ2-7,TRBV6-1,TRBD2,TGTGCCAGCAGTACCCTTAGCGGGGGGGGGTACGAGCAGTACTTC,CASSTLSGGGYEQYF
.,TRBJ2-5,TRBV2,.,TGTGCCAGCACGGCGGGGCGCGAGGGTAAAGAGACCCAGTACTTC,CASTAGREGKETQYF
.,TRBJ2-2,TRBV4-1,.,TGCGCCAGCAGCCGAGGTTGGGGGGACACCGGGGAGCTGTTTTTT,CASSRGWGDTGELFF